This entry features one TCR beta chain sequence. Both 60 Vbeta primers and 13 Jbeta primers went into the PCR. Assay used: immunoSEQ multiplex PCR; TCRdb lists only in-frame clones, some missing. The sample includes about 78,000 clones, 55% to 85% of them seen just once. These data are taken from a study of cytomegalovirus exposure and HLA in healthy donors. The material sequenced was PBMCs. The TCR was taken from a woman in her forties in good health and CMV-seropositive.

The CDR3, as DNA: TGTGCCAGCAGCTCTTTGGGGGCAAACACTGAAGCTTTCTTT. It codes for CASSSLGANTEAFF. This chain links TRBV7-2 with TRBJ1-1; possibly TRBD1 for D (6 bases). Germline V gene data show CDR1 as SGHTA and CDR2 as FQGNSA. V was shortened by 4 bases and J by 2 bases, with 11 bases between the two germline ends. The CDR3 has 14 amino acids.